A single sample is the source of the 29 T cell receptor beta chains below, sequenced in a study of T-cell reconstitution after alpha-beta-depleted transplantation in children. Library preparation (for TCRbeta) was performed with unique molecular identifiers. TCRdb re-analysed the PCR reads in MiXCR, keeping a single row per CDR3 protein. Here the sample spans 84,000 or so distinct CDR3 sequences, 15% to 19% being singletons. The sequencing here drew on PBMCs, mostly from graft donor cells, taken 180 days after TCRalphabeta/CD19-depleted stem cell transplant. The receptors originated from a male patient aged 2-10 years who had a stem cell transplant for acute lymphoblastic leukemia, so the T cells may come from the graft donor.

This clonotype came up many times. The gene calls are TRBV29-1 and TRBJ2-7; 7 bases line up with TRBD2. Germline V gene sequence: CDR1 SQVTM, CDR2 ANQGSEA. With V trimmed by 6 bases and J by 3 bases, 5 bases remained unmatched. The CDR3 spans 12 residues. Written as DNA, the CDR3 is TGCAGCGTCCGAAGGGAGGGCTACGAGCAGTACTTC. Its translation is CSVRREGYEQYF.

This clonotype has a count of ten or more. The chain links TRBV10-1 to TRBJ2-1; the match to TRBD2 covers 10 bases. This CDR3 region has 15 residues. Germline V lookup: CDR1 WNHNN, CDR2 SYGVQD (reference sequence). The V segment lost 6 bases and the J segment 7 bases; nucleotides outside the gene matches: 9. This chain's CDR3 is CASSPAGGLGNEQFF. The CDR3, as DNA: TGCGCCAGCAGCCCAGCGGGGGGGCTTGGGAATGAGCAGTTCTTC.

Worth noting for this clonotype: One junction end disagrees with the germline gene, perhaps due to a read error. The V and J genes are TRBV4-3 and TRBJ2-7, with unresolved D. Germline V CDR1 and CDR2: LGHNA, YSLEER. There are 14 residues in the CDR3. This CDR3 reads CASSQAGSPYEQHF. In DNA, the CDR3 is TGCGCCAGCAGCCAAGCAGGATCCCCCTACGAGCAGCACTTC.

V is TRBV27 and J is TRBJ2-1; TRBD2 matches 11 bases. CDR3 length: 16 amino acids. J was trimmed by 10 bases and V by 3 bases; bases with no gene match: 11. The germline CDR1 and CDR2 sequences are MNHEY and SMNVEV (reference sequence). The CDR3 sequence: CASSLEETSGVREQFF. Here the CDR3 DNA reads TGTGCCAGCAGTTTGGAGGAGACTAGCGGGGTCCGGGAGCAGTTCTTC.

This clonotype was counted a few times. The chain carries TRBV18 and TRBJ2-7; 8 bases fit TRBD1. V trimming: 4 bases; J trimming: 3 bases; junction bases outside the gene matches: 5. This CDR3 region has 14 residues. Germline V gene lookup returns CDR1 KGHSH and CDR2 LQKENI. As DNA, the CDR3 is TGTGCCAGCTCACTGGACAGGGAAGACTACGAGCAGTACTTC. Protein: CASSLDREDYEQYF.

This clonotype was counted ten times or more. The V call is TRBV5-1, the J call TRBJ2-5, with 7 bases lining up with TRBD1. The germline V gene encodes CDR1 SGHRS and CDR2 YFSETQ. This CDR3 region has 14 residues. J lost 1 base, V lost 0 bases, and 0 bases had no gene match. Written as DNA, the CDR3 is TGCGCCAGCAGCTTGGGGGACAGCCAAGAGACCCAGTACTTC. Amino acid sequence: CASSLGDSQETQYF.

The chain joins TRBV24-1 to TRBJ1-1; a possible D gene is TRBD1 (5 bases). The CDR3 runs to 13 residues. The V gene lost 6 bases and the J gene lost 5 bases, with 12 bases spanning the gap. Germline lookup yields CDR1 KGHDR and CDR2 SFDVKD. For the CDR3, the DNA is TGTGCCACCAGTAAGCCGGGGGGGACTGAAGCTTTCTTT. Its protein is CATSKPGGTEAFF.

The rearrangement uses TRBV20-1 and TRBJ2-4, with TRBD2 as a possible D gene (6 bases). Germline V CDR1 and CDR2: DFQATT, SNEGSKA (reference sequence). This CDR3 spans 13 amino acids. V was pared by 6 bases and J by 6 bases, with 15 bases between. The CDR3 protein is CSARELGGNIQYF. In DNA form, the CDR3 reads TGCAGTGCCCGGGAGCTGGGTGGAAACATTCAGTACTTC.

CDR3 nucleotides: TGTGCCAGCAGCCAAACCGGGACTACACGCACCGGGGAGCTGTTTTTT. Its protein is CASSQTGTTRTGELFF. The rearrangement joins TRBV3-1 to TRBJ2-2, with 7 bases identical to TRBD2. Germline-derived CDR1 and CDR2 are LGHDT and YNNKEL (reference sequence). The CDR3 extends over 16 amino acids. Trimming removed 2 bases from V and 4 bases from J; junction bases left unmatched: 7.

This clonotype was seen many times. V gene TRBV6-5 combines with J gene TRBJ1-6; TRBD1 agrees at 7 bases. V lost 0 bases and J lost 8; bases outside the gene matches: 7. The CDR3 spans 16 residues. Germline lookup yields CDR1 MNHEY and CDR2 SVGAGI. The CDR3 DNA sequence: TGTGCCAGCAGTTACTCTAGACAGGGTTGGGATTCACCCCTCCACTTT. Translation: CASSYSRQGWDSPLHF.

A few counts support this clonotype. This chain's CDR3 is CSINPRATDTQYF. CDR3 DNA sequence: TGCAGCATTAATCCCCGCGCCACAGATACGCAGTATTTT. The rearrangement joins TRBV29-1 to TRBJ2-3; unclear D gene. Germline CDR1 and CDR2: SQVTM and ANQGSEA. Trimming left V 8 bases short and J 2 bases short, with 14 bases between. The CDR3 runs to 13 residues.

The rearrangement joins TRBV13 to TRBJ2-1, with unresolved D. The ends were cut back, 2 bases at V and 0 bases at J, with 14 bases in the middle. Germline V gives CDR1 PRHDT, CDR2 FYEKMQ (reference sequence). This CDR3 has 17 residues. CDR3 residues: CASSLSPKGDSYNEQFF. CDR3 nucleotide sequence: TGTGCCAGCAGCTTAAGTCCGAAGGGCGACTCCTACAATGAGCAGTTCTTC.

The J gene is TRBJ2-2, the V gene TRBV7-6; possible D gene TRBD2, 5 bases. V was pared by 2 bases and J by 6 bases, with 19 bases between. The CDR3 covers 17 residues. Germline loops: CDR1 SGHVS, CDR2 FNYEAQ. CDR3 sequence reads: CASSLTVGVRRSGELFF. The DNA of the CDR3 is TGTGCCAGCAGCTTAACCGTCGGGGTGAGGAGGTCCGGGGAGCTGTTTTTT.

The CDR3 sequence is CASSLGHVSTGGQFF. The CDR3 nucleotides are TGTGCCAGCAGCTTAGGTCACGTATCAACTGGTGGTCAGTTCTTC. The chain has TRBV7-9 and TRBJ2-1; D not certain. Trimming shortened V by 1 base and J by 13 bases, and 20 bases separated the two germline ends. Germline lookup yields CDR1 SEHNR and CDR2 FQNEAQ (reference sequence). The CDR3 consists of 15 residues.

The gene calls are TRBV10-1 and TRBJ2-1, with 9 nucleotides matching TRBD1. The CDR3 loop spans 16 amino acids. J was trimmed by 9 bases and V by 0 bases; bases with no gene match: 9. Germline-derived CDR1 and CDR2 are WNHNN and SYGVQD (reference sequence). The CDR3 is CASSESRGTGPGEQFF. CDR3 nucleotide sequence: TGCGCCAGCAGTGAGTCACGAGGGACAGGGCCGGGTGAGCAGTTCTTC.

This clonotype came up many times. The chain employs TRBV20-1 and TRBJ1-4, with 10 bases aligning to TRBD1. J was trimmed by 8 bases and V by 6 bases; bases with no gene match: 6. CDR3 length: 13 amino acids. Germline CDR1 is DFQATT and CDR2 is SNEGSKA (reference sequence). CDR3 coding DNA: TGCAGTGCGGGAGGACAGGGGGTCGAAAAACTGTTTTTT. It encodes CSAGGQGVEKLFF.

The chain recombines TRBV7-9 with TRBJ2-7; 8 bases align to TRBD1. CDR3 length: 14 amino acids. Losses at the gene ends were 6 bases for V and 2 bases for J; bases not matched to a gene: 6. In germline, CDR1 is SEHNR, CDR2 FQNEAQ (reference sequence). In DNA form, the CDR3 reads TGTGCCAGCAGGACGGACAGGGTCCCCTACGAGCAGTACTTC. Amino acids: CASRTDRVPYEQYF.

This clonotype showed up just a few times. This chain links TRBV12-3 or TRBV12-4 with TRBJ2-2, with 8 bases aligning to TRBD2. J lost 1 base, V lost 5 bases, and 9 bases had no gene match. CDR3 size: 17 residues. CDR3: CASSRRGGTLNTGELFF. The CDR3 nucleotides are TGTGCCAGCAGTCGCCGGGGGGGGACGTTGAACACCGGGGAGCTGTTTTTT.

This chain uses TRBV7-8 with TRBJ2-5; TRBD2 is a possible D gene (5 bases). The length of the CDR3 is 14 residues. Trimming took off 5 bases at V and 2 bases at J, with 12 bases between the two ends. Germline V lookup: CDR1 SGHVS, CDR2 FQNEAQ. CDR3 loop: CASSPGIDQETQYF. The DNA for the CDR3 is TGTGCCAGCAGCCCCGGGATTGATCAAGAGACCCAGTACTTC.

This clonotype was counted a few times. The chain carries TRBV4-2 and TRBJ1-1, with D unclear. This CDR3 is built from 17 residues. Germline V lookup: CDR1 LGHNA, CDR2 YNFKEQ. V lost 0 bases, J lost 3 bases, and 17 bases lay in between. CDR3 amino acids: CASSQDRVGYWDTEAFF. CDR3 nucleotides: TGTGCCAGCAGCCAAGATCGGGTGGGGTACTGGGACACTGAAGCTTTCTTT.

This clonotype appeared a few times. J is TRBJ2-3 and V is TRBV24-1; D may be TRBD1 (5 bases). The CDR3 length is 12 residues. Germline V gene data show CDR1 as KGHDR and CDR2 as SFDVKD. The V gene lost 5 bases and the J gene lost 9 bases, with 11 bases spanning the gap. Written as DNA, the CDR3 is TGTGCCACCAGTGCGGCAGGGCAGACGCAGTATTTT. Residues: CATSAAGQTQYF.

This clonotype was observed once. The chain recombines TRBV15 with TRBJ2-7; the D is unclear. The V end lost 0 bases, the J end lost 3 bases, and 3 bases lay between the germline ends. CDR3 length equals 12 residues. The germline V gene has CDR1 LNHNV and CDR2 YYDKDF (reference sequence). The CDR3 loop reads CATSREDYEQYF. DNA for the CDR3: TGTGCCACCAGCAGAGAAGACTACGAGCAGTACTTC.

A few counts support this clonotype. This chain uses TRBV5-6 with TRBJ1-4, with no clear D. The CDR3 has 12 residues. Trimming took 4 bases from V and 8 from J, leaving 9 bases between them. The germline V gene encodes CDR1 SGHDT and CDR2 YYEEEE. The CDR3 DNA follows: TGTGCCAGCAGCACGACTGGGGAAAAACTGTTTTTT. It specifies CASSTTGEKLFF.

This clonotype has just a few counts. The chain has TRBV7-2 and TRBJ2-7, with 9 bases fitting TRBD1. The V gene end was trimmed by 3 bases and the J gene end by 9 bases; junction bases not matched to a gene: 3. Germline V gene data show CDR1 as SGHTA and CDR2 as FQGNSA. The CDR3 extends over 12 amino acids. The CDR3 DNA follows: TGTGCCAGCAGCTTGGACAGGGGATTGCAGTACTTC. Amino acid sequence: CASSLDRGLQYF.

V is TRBV5-1 and J is TRBJ2-3; no reliable D call. Trimming shortened V by 1 base and J by 2 bases, and 5 bases separated the two germline ends. CDR3 length equals 13 residues. The germline V gene encodes CDR1 SGHRS and CDR2 YFSETQ. The CDR3 bases are TGCGCCAGCAGCTTGTTAATCACAGATACGCAGTATTTT. Protein product: CASSLLITDTQYF.

The chain recombines TRBV4-3 with TRBJ2-5; tentatively, D is TRBD2 (7 bases). Trimming took 4 bases from V and 3 from J, leaving 27 bases between them. Germline CDR1 reads LGHNA; CDR2 reads YSLEER. This CDR3 spans 19 amino acids. CDR3 region: CASSRGANRAGEGEETQYF. The CDR3 nucleotides are TGCGCCAGCAGCCGGGGGGCGAATCGGGCGGGGGAAGGGGAAGAGACCCAGTACTTC.

V is TRBV12-3 or TRBV12-4 and J is TRBJ2-3; no reliable D call. This CDR3 region has 12 residues. Trimming removed 2 bases from V and 4 bases from J, with 4 bases in between. The DNA of the CDR3 is TGTGCCAGCAGTTTATCCTCAGATACGCAGTATTTT. Its protein is CASSLSSDTQYF.

This clonotype was picked up a small number of times. The chain carries TRBV10-1 and TRBJ2-5; 7 nucleotides line up with TRBD1. Germline lookup yields CDR1 WNHNN and CDR2 SYGVQD (reference sequence). Trimming at V came to 10 bases and at J to 4 bases, leaving 6 bases not matched to a gene. This CDR3 has 12 amino acids. CDR3 DNA: TGCGCCACCACAGGGGATGGAGAGACCCAGTACTTC. This codes for CATTGDGETQYF.

There are a few counts of this clonotype. The rearrangement uses TRBV6-2 or TRBV6-3 and TRBJ2-3, with TRBD2 identical over 12 bases. CDR3 size: 18 residues. The V and J ends lost 2 bases and 0 bases, in that order; junction bases with no gene match: 6. Germline CDR1 and CDR2: MNHEY and SVGEGT. The CDR3 sequence is CASSYQTGLAGSTDTQYF. For the CDR3, the DNA is TGTGCCAGCAGTTACCAGACAGGACTAGCGGGGAGCACAGATACGCAGTATTTT.